In its sample, the clone carrying this TCR beta chain was seen many times. What it binds is unknown. Uncontrolled infection, other autoimmune disease, pregnancy or lactation barred patients from enrollment. Template material for amplifying TCR beta CDR3 regions consisted of RNA transcripts. TCR CDR3 regions were first amplified by RT-PCR with HTBI primers. MiXCR, applied by TCRdb to the multiplex PCR reads, yields one record per CDR3 protein. The sample carries fewer than 900,000 distinct CDR3 sequences, around 20% recorded once. This entry comes from a study of T cells in Graves' hyperthyroidism and ophthalmopathy. On the study more broadly: Peripheral blood specimens were obtained at initial diagnosis, prior to any treatment. Study outcomes and limitations: Blood also showed most of the thyroid clonotypes that were expanded above 0.001. A model using 13 V-J features told ophthalmopathy apart from stable hyperthyroidism.

Trimming shortened V by 0 bases and J by 4 bases, and 9 bases separated the two germline ends. Germline lookup yields CDR1 DFQATT and CDR2 SNEGSKA (reference sequence). This CDR3 is built from 13 residues. Sequencing was performed on blood. The rearrangement joins TRBV20-1 to TRBJ1-2; D possibly corresponds to TRBD1 (5 bases). This clonotype originated in a woman aged 45-65 years with Graves' hyperthyroidism that later progressed to Graves' ophthalmopathy. CDR3 bases: TGCAGTGCTAGAGATCTTAGGGGCTATGGCTACACCTTC. Translating it yields CSARDLRGYGYTF.